A selection of T cell receptor beta chains follows, all from one sample in a study of blood T cell repertoires in COVID-19. Data came from immunoSEQ multiplex PCR; TCRdb stores just in-frame clones and leaves some out. Of some 270,000 clones detected, approximately 84% appear once; the ten largest clones hold about 3.5%. Sequenced material: PBMCs or T cells enriched from blood (not recorded which). These receptor sequences come from a man between 50 and 59 years old who had recovered from COVID-19. CDR3s include the opening cysteine and the closing phenylalanine or tryptophan. The order of the fields is clone size, J gene, V gene, D gene, CDR3 protein, CDR3 DNA. A D gene is named only where the DNA matches it firmly. Clone size is shown for a subset of rows, as once, few, many or a class of expanded clone.

- | TRBJ1-2 | TRBV5-4 | TRBD1 | CASTPQGGSLGNYGYTF | TGTGCCAGCACCCCCCAGGGGGGTTCCCTCGGGAACTATGGCTACACCTTC
once | TRBJ2-1 | TRBV6-2/TRBV6-3 | - | CASSPPPGLGGQGDEQFF | TGTGCCAGCAGCCCTCCCCCGGGACTAGGGGGCCAAGGGGATGAGCAGTTCTTC
once | TRBJ1-3 | TRBV6-5 | TRBD1 | CASSLTGGDTGNTIYF | TGTGCCAGCAGTTTGACAGGGGGAGATACTGGAAACACCATATATTTT
- | TRBJ2-1 | TRBV2 | TRBD2 | CASSEEVQRGVEQFF | TGTGCCAGCAGTGAAGAAGTCCAGCGGGGGGTGGAGCAGTTCTTC
- | TRBJ2-5 | TRBV28 | TRBD1 | CATRWLGTGARTQYF | TGTGCCACCCGGTGGCTCGGGACAGGAGCCCGTACCCAGTACTTC
- | TRBJ2-5 | TRBV5-8 | - | CASSSPLTQKQETQYF | TGTGCCAGCAGCTCACCCCTCACCCAGAAGCAAGAGACCCAGTACTTC
once | TRBJ2-7 | TRBV7-9 | TRBD1 | CASSSRTGRWQYF | TGTGCCAGCAGCTCACGGACAGGGCGATGGCAGTACTTC
few | TRBJ2-1 | TRBV30 | - | CAWSPPVPSLSSYNEQFF | TGTGCCTGGTCTCCTCCTGTCCCGAGCCTAAGCTCCTACAATGAGCAGTTCTTC
- | TRBJ2-2 | TRBV5-4 | - | CASRPQGGELFF | TGTGCCAGCAGGCCACAGGGTGGGGAGCTGTTTTTT
- | TRBJ1-1 | TRBV5-1 | TRBD1 | CASSQSRTGQYMNTEAFF | TGCGCCAGCAGTCAATCCCGGACAGGGCAATACATGAACACTGAAGCTTTCTTT
- | TRBJ2-7 | TRBV19 | TRBD2 | CASTPPGGRDEQYF | TGTGCCAGTACCCCTCCGGGGGGGCGGGACGAGCAGTACTTC
- | TRBJ1-5 | TRBV19 | TRBD1 | CASSTRTGNQPQHF | TGTGCCAGTAGTACCCGGACAGGGAATCAGCCCCAGCATTTT
- | TRBJ2-5 | TRBV10-1 | - | CASSVGSEFGTQYF | TGCGCCAGCAGTGTTGGTAGCGAGTTCGGGACCCAGTACTTC
- | TRBJ1-5 | TRBV5-1 | TRBD1 | CASSPWTGANQPQHF | TGCGCCAGCAGCCCGTGGACAGGGGCAAATCAGCCCCAGCATTTT
- | TRBJ2-5 | TRBV30 | TRBD1 | CAWVDRARETQYF | TGTGCCTGGGTTGACAGGGCACGGGAGACCCAGTACTTC
- | TRBJ2-5 | TRBV7-9 | - | CASSLAAGLAWETQYF | TGTGCCAGCAGCTTAGCGGCGGGACTTGCTTGGGAGACCCAGTACTTC
- | TRBJ2-3 | TRBV3-1/TRBV3-2 | TRBD2 | CASRSSGSGTDTQYF | TGTGCCAGCAGGTCTAGCGGGAGTGGGACAGATACGCAGTATTTT
- | TRBJ2-7 | TRBV7-9 | - | CASSQGLREVTYEQYF | TGTGCCAGCAGCCAGGGGCTCCGGGAGGTTACCTACGAGCAGTACTTC
once | TRBJ2-3 | TRBV7-9 | - | CASGPGGGRDTQYF | TGTGCCAGCGGCCCAGGTGGGGGGAGAGATACGCAGTATTTT
once | TRBJ2-7 | TRBV5-5 | - | CASSLKGDTTYEQYF | TGTGCCAGCAGCCTGAAGGGGGACACAACCTACGAGCAGTACTTC
- | TRBJ1-3 | TRBV6-5 | - | CASSLTRNGNTIYF | TGTGCCAGCAGCTTAACTCGAAATGGAAACACCATATATTTT
- | TRBJ2-7 | TRBV21-1 | - | CASSGRGGTGAYEQYF | TGTGCCAGCAGCGGTCGAGGGGGGACAGGGGCCTACGAGCAGTACTTC
once | TRBJ2-5 | TRBV11-1 | - | CASSPLSKETQYF | TGTGCCAGCAGCCCCCTGAGCAAAGAGACCCAGTACTTC
- | TRBJ1-1 | TRBV5-8 | - | CASSLRSEAFF | TGTGCCAGCAGCTTGAGGAGTGAAGCTTTCTTT
- | TRBJ1-1 | TRBV27 | - | CASSLRQNTEAFF | TGTGCCAGCAGTTTAAGACAGAACACTGAAGCTTTCTTT
- | TRBJ1-1 | TRBV12-5 | - | CASGLVFGGTEAFF | TGTGCTAGTGGTTTGGTATTCGGGGGCACTGAAGCTTTCTTT
- | TRBJ2-7 | TRBV6-5 | - | CASSRTPYEQYF | TGTGCCAGCAGTCGCACACCCTACGAGCAGTACTTC
- | TRBJ2-3 | TRBV7-8 | TRBD2 | CASSSPLAGGGDTQYF | TGTGCCAGCAGCTCACCACTAGCGGGGGGTGGAGATACGCAGTATTTT
- | TRBJ2-7 | TRBV5-4 | TRBD2 | CASSLAGVAGGPSEQYF | TGTGCCAGCAGCTTGGCCGGAGTAGCGGGAGGGCCTAGTGAGCAGTACTTC
- | TRBJ2-7 | TRBV11-2 | TRBD1 | CASSLPGQGREQYF | TGTGCCAGCAGCTTACCGGGACAGGGTCGCGAGCAGTACTTC
- | TRBJ1-4 | TRBV5-4 | - | CASGLGATNEKLFF | TGTGCCAGCGGGCTAGGGGCAACTAATGAAAAACTGTTTTTT
few | TRBJ1-3 | TRBV9 | TRBD1 | CASSAGGGTGDTTIYF | TGTGCCAGCAGCGCGGGAGGGGGGACAGGGGATACCACCATATATTTT
- | TRBJ1-1 | TRBV6-5 | - | CASTLGQTFEAFF | TGTGCCAGCACCCTGGGACAAACCTTTGAAGCTTTCTTT
- | TRBJ2-7 | TRBV3-1/TRBV3-2 | - | CASSLTEAANYEQYF | TGTGCCAGCAGCCTCACGGAGGCAGCGAATTACGAGCAGTACTTC
- | TRBJ1-1 | TRBV19 | - | CASTSPTGTMNTEAFF | TGTGCCAGTACCTCACCGACAGGCACCATGAACACTGAAGCTTTCTTT
- | TRBJ2-5 | TRBV2 | TRBD2 | CASLAGASGPDF | TGTGCCAGCTTAGCGGGGGCGAGTGGTCCGGACTTC
- | TRBJ1-2 | TRBV29-1 | TRBD1 | CSVGQGLYYGYTF | TGCAGCGTTGGACAGGGTCTTTACTATGGCTACACCTTC